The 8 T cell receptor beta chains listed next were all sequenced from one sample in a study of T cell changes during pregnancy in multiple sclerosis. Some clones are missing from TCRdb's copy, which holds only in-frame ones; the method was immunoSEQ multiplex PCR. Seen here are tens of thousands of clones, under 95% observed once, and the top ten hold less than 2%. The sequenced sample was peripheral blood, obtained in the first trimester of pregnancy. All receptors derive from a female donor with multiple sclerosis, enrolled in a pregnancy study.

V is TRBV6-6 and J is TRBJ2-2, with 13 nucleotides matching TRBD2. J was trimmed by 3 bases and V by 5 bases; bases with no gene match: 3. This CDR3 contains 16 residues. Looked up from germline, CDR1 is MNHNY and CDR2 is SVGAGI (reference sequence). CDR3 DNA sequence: TGTGCCAGCAGTACGGGACTAGCGGGGCACACCGGGGAGCTGTTTTTT. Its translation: CASSTGLAGHTGELFF.

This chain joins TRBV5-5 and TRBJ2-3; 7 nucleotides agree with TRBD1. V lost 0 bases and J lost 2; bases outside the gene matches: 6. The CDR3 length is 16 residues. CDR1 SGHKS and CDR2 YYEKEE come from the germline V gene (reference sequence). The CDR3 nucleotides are TGTGCCAGCAGCTTGGGCACAGGGGCGTCCACAGATACGCAGTATTTT. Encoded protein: CASSLGTGASTDTQYF.

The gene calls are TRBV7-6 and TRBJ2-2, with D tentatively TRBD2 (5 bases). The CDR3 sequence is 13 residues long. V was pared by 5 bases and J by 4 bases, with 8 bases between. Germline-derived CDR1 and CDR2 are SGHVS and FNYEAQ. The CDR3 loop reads CASSNRGTGELFF. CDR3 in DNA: TGTGCCAGCAGCAACCGGGGCACCGGGGAGCTGTTTTTT.

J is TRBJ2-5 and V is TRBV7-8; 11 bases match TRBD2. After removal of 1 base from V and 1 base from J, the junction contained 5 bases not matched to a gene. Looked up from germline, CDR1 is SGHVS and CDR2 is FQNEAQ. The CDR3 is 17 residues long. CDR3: CASSLGVAGGIQETQYF. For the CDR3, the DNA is TGTGCCAGCAGCTTAGGGGTAGCGGGAGGGATCCAAGAGACCCAGTACTTC.

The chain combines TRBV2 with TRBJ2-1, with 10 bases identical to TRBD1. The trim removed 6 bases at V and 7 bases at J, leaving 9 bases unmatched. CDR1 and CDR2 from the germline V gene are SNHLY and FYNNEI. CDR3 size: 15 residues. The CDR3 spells CASSETGGWRNEQFF. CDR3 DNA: TGTGCCAGCAGCGAGACAGGGGGCTGGAGAAATGAGCAGTTCTTC.

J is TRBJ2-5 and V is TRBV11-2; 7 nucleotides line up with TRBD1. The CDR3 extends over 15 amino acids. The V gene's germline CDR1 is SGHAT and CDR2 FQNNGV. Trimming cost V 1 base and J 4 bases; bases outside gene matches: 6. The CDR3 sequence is CASSLVSQGVETQYF. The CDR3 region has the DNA TGTGCCAGCAGCTTAGTTAGTCAGGGGGTAGAGACCCAGTACTTC.

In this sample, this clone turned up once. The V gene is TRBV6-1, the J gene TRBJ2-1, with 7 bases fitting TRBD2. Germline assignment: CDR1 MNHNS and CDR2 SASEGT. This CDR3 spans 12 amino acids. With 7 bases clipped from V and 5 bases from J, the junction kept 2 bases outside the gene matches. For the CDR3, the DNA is TGTGCCAGCAAAGGGACTAACAATGAGCAGTTCTTC. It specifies CASKGTNNEQFF.

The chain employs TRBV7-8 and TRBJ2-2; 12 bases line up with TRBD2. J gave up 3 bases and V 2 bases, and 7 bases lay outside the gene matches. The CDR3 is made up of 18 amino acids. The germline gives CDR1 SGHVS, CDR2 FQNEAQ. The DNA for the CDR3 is TGTGCCAGCAGCTTACTTATTACTAGCGGGAGGTACACCGGGGAGCTGTTTTTT. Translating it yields CASSLLITSGRYTGELFF.